This TCR beta chain emerged from a study of blood T cells in healthy people across ages. The study's findings and limits: Leaving the PBMCs unsorted stopped any conclusive comparison of naive versus antigen-experienced cells.

Only a few counts were recorded for this clonotype. Antigen specificity is unknown. The junction and the germline gene differ at one end; a read error may be behind it. The donors, all healthy, were Caucasians living in Russia, aged about 6 to 90. Extractions gave at least 5 micrograms of total RNA per sample. The use of a sample-barcoded 5' primer and a J-beta primer mix characterized a second PCR of 7 to 11 cycles. TCRdb ran MiXCR on the 5' RACE reads and lists one entry per CDR3 protein. Of about 1.5 million distinct CDR3 sequences in the sample, under 55% were seen once. Germline V lookup: CDR1 MNHEY, CDR2 SMNVEV (reference sequence). This CDR3 comprises 11 residues.

This sequence originates from a woman aged 18-29 years in good health. Sequencing used blood. The chain combines TRBV27 with TRBJ1-1, with unresolved D. The CDR3 loop reads CASISNTEAFF. The CDR3 DNA reads TGTGCCAGCATTTCGAACACGGAAGCTTTCTTT.